In its sample, the clone carrying this TCR beta chain was seen a few times. The data were obtained in a study of T-cell reconstitution after alpha-beta-depleted transplantation in children. CDR3 length equals 16 residues. Trimming removed 1 base from V and 5 bases from J; junction bases left unmatched: 8. Germline values: CDR1 SQVTM, CDR2 ANQGSEA. TCRbeta library construction was performed incorporating unique molecular identifiers. TCRdb reprocessed the PCR reads via MiXCR and lists one record per CDR3 protein. Seen here are approximately 590,000 distinct CDR3 sequences, roughly a tenth observed once, and the top ten hold 4%.

The sample was PBMCs from the stem cell graft donor, taken from the stem cell graft. The chain uses TRBV29-1 and TRBJ2-5; 12 nucleotides align to TRBD2. This receptor was obtained from a human donor who donated a stem cell graft to a child with acute myeloid leukemia. The CDR3 protein is CSVEGPSGRAQETQYF. DNA for the CDR3: TGCAGCGTTGAAGGTCCTAGCGGGAGGGCCCAGGAGACCCAGTACTTC.